The clone carrying this T cell receptor (beta chain) was picked up a small number of times. The antigen is not known. The germline gives CDR1 SGHTA, CDR2 FQGNSA. V lost 5 bases, J lost 5 bases, and 12 bases stayed unmatched. This CDR3 contains 16 residues. One entry per CDR3 protein, called by TCRdb with MiXCR from the reads. This repertoire shows about half a million distinct CDR3 sequences, about 33% found once; its top ten account for 17%. This entry belongs to a study of T cell repertoires in cytomegalovirus infection. The TCR comes from a human donor in good health (CMV status not recorded). Some clones in this sample may be carry-over from other donors' samples. The genes are TRBV7-2 and TRBJ2-5; 9 nucleotides line up with TRBD1. Sequences were derived from cultured PBMCs, sampled from culture after CMV antigen stimulation. The CDR3 coding sequence is TGTGCCAGCAGCCCCCAGGGACAGGGAGTTCGGGAGACCCAGTACTTC. This codes for CASSPQGQGVRETQYF.